The 14 T cell receptor beta chains reported below all come from one sample, sequenced in a study of CD8 T cells in Susac syndrome. Random hexamers were used to reverse transcribe an amount of roughly 0.5 to 1 ug RNA. MiXCR was run by TCRdb on the immunoSEQ multiplex PCR reads, yielding one entry per CDR3 protein. The sample contains some 190,000 distinct CDR3 sequences, approximately 94% of which appear only once. The material sequenced was CD4+ T cells from PBMCs. These receptors were taken from a human donor with multiple sclerosis.

CDR3 protein: CASSLQGSSYEQYF. The CDR3 DNA is TGTGCCAGCTCCCTCCAGGGGTCCTCCTACGAGCAGTACTTC. The chain uses TRBV18 and TRBJ2-7; perhaps TRBD1 as D (6 bases). This CDR3 region has 14 residues. The germline gives CDR1 KGHSH, CDR2 LQKENI. V was clipped by 6 bases and J by 0 bases, with 12 bases between them.

V usage is TRBV20-1 and J usage is TRBJ2-7, with a tentative D call TRBD2 (5 bases). There are 13 residues in the CDR3. Germline V gene sequence: CDR1 DFQATT, CDR2 SNEGSKA (reference sequence). V shed 5 bases and J shed 3 bases, with 14 bases lying between them. Here the CDR3 reads CSAYTAGGYEQYF. CDR3 coding DNA: TGCAGTGCTTACACGGCCGGAGGCTACGAGCAGTACTTC.

V usage is TRBV7-9 and J usage is TRBJ2-6; maybe TRBD2 (6 bases). This CDR3 has 16 residues. The germline gives CDR1 SEHNR, CDR2 FQNEAQ (reference sequence). V lost 1 base and J 0 bases, leaving 7 bases between the germline ends. In DNA form, the CDR3 reads TGTGCCAGCAGCTTAGTCGGGGGCTCTGGGGCCAACGTCCTGACTTTC. Residues: CASSLVGGSGANVLTF.

V is TRBV9 and J is TRBJ2-7, with unresolved D. Trimming shortened V by 3 bases and J by 0 bases, and 10 bases separated the two germline ends. The germline V gene encodes CDR1 SGDLS and CDR2 YYNGEE. This CDR3 region has 14 residues. This chain's CDR3 is CASSASGPSYEQYF. The CDR3 bases are TGTGCCAGCAGCGCCTCCGGTCCCTCCTACGAGCAGTACTTC.

The chain recombines TRBV3-1 with TRBJ2-5; D is unclear. This CDR3 comprises 15 residues. Trimming shortened V by 4 bases and J by 1 base, and 13 bases separated the two germline ends. Germline lookup yields CDR1 LGHDT and CDR2 YNNKEL (reference sequence). The CDR3 DNA sequence: TGTGCCAGCAGCCCCTACACAGACTTCCAAGAGACCCAGTACTTC. Protein: CASSPYTDFQETQYF.

The chain joins TRBV7-8 to TRBJ1-2; D unclear. The CDR3 runs to 14 residues. V was clipped by 1 base and J by 3 bases, with 9 bases between them. CDR1 is SGHVS and CDR2 is FQNEAQ in the germline V gene. This CDR3 reads CASSLGHMDYGYTF. DNA of the CDR3: TGTGCCAGCAGCTTAGGGCACATGGACTATGGCTACACCTTC.

This clonotype was seen a handful of times. The chain combines TRBV7-3 with TRBJ1-5; D gene ambiguous. Germline assignment: CDR1 SGHTA and CDR2 FQGTGA. The CDR3 runs 13 residues. V was cut by 0 bases and J by 6 bases, with 6 bases left in between. The CDR3 reads CASSLTDGQPQHF. The DNA of the CDR3 is TGTGCCAGCAGCTTAACCGACGGTCAGCCCCAGCATTTT.

CDR3 sequence reads: CASSALGTGGYEQYF. In DNA form, the CDR3 reads TGTGCCAGCAGCGCCTTAGGGACAGGGGGCTACGAGCAGTACTTC. The chain carries TRBV9 and TRBJ2-7; 11 nucleotides align to TRBD1. V lost 3 bases and J lost 3; bases outside the gene matches: 5. The CDR3 runs to 15 residues. The germline gives CDR1 SGDLS, CDR2 YYNGEE.

The chain combines TRBV5-4 with TRBJ2-2; tentatively, D is TRBD1 or TRBD2 (5 bases each). There are 14 residues in the CDR3. With 0 bases removed from V and 4 bases from J, the gap between germline ends came to 7 bases. Germline-derived CDR1 and CDR2 are SGHNT and YYREEE (reference sequence). The CDR3 spells CASSLVGTTGELFF. In DNA form, the CDR3 reads TGTGCCAGCAGCTTGGTTGGGACCACCGGGGAGCTGTTTTTT.

This chain uses TRBV2 with TRBJ1-5, with D uncertain. The V end was cut by 5 bases, the J end by 1 base, with 12 bases between. From germline, CDR1 is SNHLY and CDR2 FYNNEI. This CDR3 has 15 residues. As DNA, the CDR3 is TGTGCCAGCAGTCCCCAAACTCTAAGCAATCAGCCCCAGCATTTT. This encodes CASSPQTLSNQPQHF.

The chain has TRBV20-1 and TRBJ2-2, with 10 bases aligning to TRBD1. The germline V gene encodes CDR1 DFQATT and CDR2 SNEGSKA (reference sequence). J gave up 1 base and V 4 bases, and 3 bases lay outside the gene matches. The CDR3 is 15 amino acids. Written as DNA, the CDR3 is TGCAGTGCTACCGGACAGGGGGGGAACACCGGGGAGCTGTTTTTT. It yields the protein CSATGQGGNTGELFF.

The rearrangement links TRBV18 to TRBJ1-1, with D perhaps TRBD1 (6 bases). Germline V gene lookup returns CDR1 KGHSH and CDR2 LQKENI. This CDR3 is built from 17 residues. V lost 0 bases and J 1 base, leaving 15 bases between the germline ends. CDR3 loop: CASSPPGSGGKNTEAFF. CDR3 DNA sequence: TGTGCCAGCTCACCACCGGGTTCGGGGGGCAAGAACACTGAAGCTTTCTTT.

The V and J genes are TRBV7-9 and TRBJ2-3, with 7 bases matching TRBD2. Trimming took 8 bases from V and 6 from J; bases not matched to a gene: 8. Germline V CDR1 and CDR2: SEHNR, FQNEAQ (reference sequence). The CDR3 consists of 13 residues. The CDR3 protein is CASARTSEDTQYF. CDR3 coding DNA: TGTGCCAGCGCACGGACTAGTGAGGATACGCAGTATTTT.

The chain couples TRBV29-1 to TRBJ2-1; 8 positions match TRBD1. Unmatched junction bases numbered 10, after V lost 4 bases and J lost 2 bases. The germline V gene encodes CDR1 SQVTM and CDR2 ANQGSEA. The length of the CDR3 is 16 residues. CDR3 residues: CSVVGPGTGTYNEQFF. The CDR3 DNA is TGCAGCGTTGTGGGGCCCGGGACAGGTACCTACAATGAGCAGTTCTTC.